These 13 T cell receptor beta chains were sequenced from one sample in a study of radiotherapy plus CTLA-4 blockade in lung cancer. Repertoires were generated with immunoSEQ multiplex PCR, while TCRdb's copy carries only in-frame clones and drops some. Of under 95,000 clones listed, more than 80% are singletons. The sample in question was peripheral blood, obtained from a patient treated with radiotherapy plus ipilimumab. Every receptor here comes from a human donor with non-small cell lung cancer who had stable disease on radiotherapy plus ipilimumab.

This clone has a single count. The chain couples TRBV7-8 to TRBJ2-7; 10 bases are a match to TRBD2. This CDR3 is built from 15 residues. CDR1 and CDR2 from the germline V gene are SGHVS and FQNEAQ. V gave up 4 bases and J gave up 1 base; unmatched junction bases: 4. This chain's CDR3 is CASSSERGGSYEQYF. Here the CDR3 DNA reads TGTGCCAGCAGCTCAGAGCGGGGGGGTTCCTACGAGCAGTACTTC.

This clone was seen only once. The chain employs TRBV28 and TRBJ2-7; perhaps D is TRBD1 or TRBD2 (5 bases each). Trimming took off 7 bases at V and 3 bases at J, with 10 bases between the two ends. The CDR3 is 12 amino acids. Germline V gives CDR1 MDHEN, CDR2 SYDVKM. The CDR3 here is CASTGRVYEQYF. The CDR3 DNA reads as TGTGCCAGCACGGGGCGGGTCTACGAGCAGTACTTC.

This clone was seen only a few times. This chain uses TRBV18 with TRBJ1-2, with D perhaps TRBD1 (5 bases). The CDR3 runs to 14 residues. Trimming stripped 3 bases from V and 3 bases from J, with 11 bases between. Germline V lookup: CDR1 KGHSH, CDR2 LQKENI. The CDR3 sequence: CASSPDTSDYGYTF. CDR3 in DNA: TGTGCCAGCTCACCGGACACGTCTGACTATGGCTACACCTTC.

The chain joins TRBV2 to TRBJ1-5; D not certain. The CDR3 totals 15 residues. The V and J ends lost 6 bases and 4 bases respectively, with 16 bases between them. The germline CDR1 and CDR2 sequences are SNHLY and FYNNEI. The CDR3 bases are TGTGCCAGCAGCCCGGACGGGAGGAGGAATCAGCCCCAGCATTTT. Translation gives CASSPDGRRNQPQHF.

This clone has only a few counts. The rearrangement links TRBV2 to TRBJ2-5, with D hard to call. The CDR3 covers 14 residues. The germline CDR1 and CDR2 sequences are SNHLY and FYNNEI. The V end lost 5 bases, the J end lost 3 bases, and 13 bases lay between the germline ends. CDR3 sequence (DNA): TGTGCCAGCAGTTCGGCTAGAGCAGAAGAGACCCAGTACTTC. Translated, it gives CASSSARAEETQYF.

V is TRBV25-1 and J is TRBJ1-6; D not certain. The ends were cut back, 4 bases at V and 10 bases at J, with 14 bases in the middle. Germline V gene lookup returns CDR1 MGHDK and CDR2 SYGVNS. This CDR3 contains 14 residues. The CDR3 protein is CASSGAGGRSPLHF. The CDR3 nucleotides are TGTGCCAGCAGTGGCGCAGGAGGTAGGTCACCCCTCCACTTT.

This clone was counted only a few times. J is TRBJ1-5 and V is TRBV6-6, with 8 bases fitting TRBD1. The CDR3 runs to 16 residues. Germline assignment: CDR1 MNHNY and CDR2 SVGAGI (reference sequence). V trimming: 6 bases; J trimming: 0 bases; junction bases outside the gene matches: 7. The CDR3 here is CASRPGTGVSNQPQHF. CDR3 sequence (DNA): TGTGCCAGCAGGCCCGGGACAGGAGTTAGCAATCAGCCCCAGCATTTT.

This chain links TRBV6-1 with TRBJ2-1; 9 bases line up with TRBD2. CDR1 and CDR2 from the germline V gene are MNHNS and SASEGT. The length of the CDR3 is 17 residues. Trimming cost V 4 bases and J 0 bases; bases outside gene matches: 7. CDR3 residues: CASSGLAVPSSYNEQFF. CDR3 coding DNA: TGTGCCAGCAGTGGACTAGCGGTCCCGAGCTCCTACAATGAGCAGTTCTTC.

The gene calls are TRBV28 and TRBJ2-3, with D unclear. CDR1 and CDR2 from the germline V gene are MDHEN and SYDVKM. This CDR3 is 15 amino acids long. V shed 6 bases and J shed 6 bases, with 19 bases lying between them. The CDR3 reads CASRQSTRPADTQYF. The CDR3 nucleotides read TGTGCCAGCAGGCAATCGACGCGGCCCGCGGATACGCAGTATTTT.

The rearrangement links TRBV28 to TRBJ1-4; D possibly corresponds to TRBD1 (5 bases). Looked up from germline, CDR1 is MDHEN and CDR2 is SYDVKM. V lost 7 bases, J lost 7 bases, and 16 bases lay in between. This CDR3 region has 14 residues. CDR3 sequence: CASTPGGAFEKLFF. In DNA form, the CDR3 reads TGTGCCAGCACTCCGGGAGGGGCGTTTGAAAAACTGTTTTTT.

The rearrangement links TRBV7-2 to TRBJ2-7, with TRBD2 identical over 8 bases. V shed 0 bases, J shed 7 bases, and the junction held 14 bases outside the gene matches. The CDR3 is 17 residues long. The germline V gene has CDR1 SGHTA and CDR2 FQGNSA. CDR3 nucleotide sequence: TGTGCCAGCAGCTTAGCGGGGCGCGGGGGGACCCCTTGGGAGCAGTACTTC. Its protein product is CASSLAGRGGTPWEQYF.

In its sample, this clone was seen once. V and J are TRBV28 and TRBJ1-3; tentative D call: TRBD1 (6 bases). The CDR3 consists of 16 residues. Germline assignment: CDR1 MDHEN and CDR2 SYDVKM. Trimming took off 3 bases at V and 1 base at J, with 13 bases between the two ends. The CDR3 sequence: CASSFGGRASGNTIYF. CDR3 nucleotides: TGTGCCAGCAGTTTCGGGGGCAGGGCATCTGGAAACACCATATATTTT.

The chain combines TRBV11-2 with TRBJ2-2, with D tentatively TRBD1 (6 bases). The V gene's germline CDR1 is SGHAT and CDR2 FQNNGV. CDR3 length equals 15 residues. Trimming removed 5 bases from V and 7 bases from J, with 17 bases in between. The CDR3 spells CASSATGTRGGELFF. The DNA for the CDR3 is TGTGCCAGCAGCGCAACCGGGACCAGGGGCGGGGAGCTGTTTTTT. Supplemented by reference TRBV11-2 and TRBJ2-2, the full variable domain reads EAGVAQSPRYKIIEKRQSVAFWCNPISGHATLYWYQQILGQGPKLLIQFQNNGVVDDSQLPKDRFSAERLKGVDSTLKIQPAKLEDSAVYLCASSATGTRGGELFFGEGSRLTVL.